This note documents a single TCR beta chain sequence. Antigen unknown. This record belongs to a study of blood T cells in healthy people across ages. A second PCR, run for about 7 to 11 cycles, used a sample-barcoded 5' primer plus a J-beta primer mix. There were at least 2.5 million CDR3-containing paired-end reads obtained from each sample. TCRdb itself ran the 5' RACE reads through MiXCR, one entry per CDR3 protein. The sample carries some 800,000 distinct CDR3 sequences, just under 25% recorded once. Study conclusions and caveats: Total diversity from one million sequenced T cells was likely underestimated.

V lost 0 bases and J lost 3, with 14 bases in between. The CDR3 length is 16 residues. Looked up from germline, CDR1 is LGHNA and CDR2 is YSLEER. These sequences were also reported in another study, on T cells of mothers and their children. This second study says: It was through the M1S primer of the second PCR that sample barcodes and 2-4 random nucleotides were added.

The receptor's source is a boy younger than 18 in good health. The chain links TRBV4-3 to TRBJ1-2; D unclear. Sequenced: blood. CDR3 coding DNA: TGCGCCAGCAGCCAAGATCGGTGGGCAGGAGACTATGGCTACACCTTC. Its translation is CASSQDRWAGDYGYTF.